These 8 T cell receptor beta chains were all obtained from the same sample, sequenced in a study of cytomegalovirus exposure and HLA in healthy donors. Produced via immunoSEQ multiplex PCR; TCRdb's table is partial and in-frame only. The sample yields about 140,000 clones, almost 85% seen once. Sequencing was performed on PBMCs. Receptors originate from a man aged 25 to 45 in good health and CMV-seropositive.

CDR3 DNA sequence: TGTGCCAGCAGTCAAGGTCGGACAGGGGGTACGTACGAGCAGTACTTC. As protein: CASSQGRTGGTYEQYF. This chain uses TRBV5-4 with TRBJ2-7, with 10 bases identical to TRBD1. The CDR3 totals 16 residues. Trimming at V came to 5 bases and at J to 4 bases, leaving 12 bases not matched to a gene. Germline V gene data show CDR1 as SGHNT and CDR2 as YYREEE (reference sequence).

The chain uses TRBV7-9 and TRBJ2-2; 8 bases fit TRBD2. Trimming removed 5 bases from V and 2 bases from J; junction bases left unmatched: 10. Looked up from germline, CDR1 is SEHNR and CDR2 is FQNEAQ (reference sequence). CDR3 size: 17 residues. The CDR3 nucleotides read TGTGCCAGCAGCCCCTGGCGACTAGCGCCAAACACCGGGGAGCTGTTTTTT. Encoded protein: CASSPWRLAPNTGELFF.

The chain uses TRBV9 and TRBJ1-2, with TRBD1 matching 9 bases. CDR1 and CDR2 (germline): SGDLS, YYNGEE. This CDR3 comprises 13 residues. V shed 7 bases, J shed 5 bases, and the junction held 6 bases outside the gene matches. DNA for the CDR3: TGTGCCAGCGGCGGGACAGGGATTTATGGCTACACCTTC. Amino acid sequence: CASGGTGIYGYTF.

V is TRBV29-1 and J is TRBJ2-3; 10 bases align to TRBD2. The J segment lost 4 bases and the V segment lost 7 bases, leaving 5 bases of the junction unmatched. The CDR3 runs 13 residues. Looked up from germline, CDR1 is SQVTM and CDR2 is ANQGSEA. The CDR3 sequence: CSAYSGRSDTQYF. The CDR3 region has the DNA TGCAGCGCCTATAGCGGGAGGTCAGATACGCAGTATTTT.

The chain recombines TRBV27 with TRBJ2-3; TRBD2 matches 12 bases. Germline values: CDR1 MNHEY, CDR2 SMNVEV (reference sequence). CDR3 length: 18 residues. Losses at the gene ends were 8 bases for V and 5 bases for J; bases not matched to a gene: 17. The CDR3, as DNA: TGTGCCAGCCAAAAATTGGTACGACTAGCGGGAGTGGGAGATACGCAGTATTTT. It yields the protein CASQKLVRLAGVGDTQYF.

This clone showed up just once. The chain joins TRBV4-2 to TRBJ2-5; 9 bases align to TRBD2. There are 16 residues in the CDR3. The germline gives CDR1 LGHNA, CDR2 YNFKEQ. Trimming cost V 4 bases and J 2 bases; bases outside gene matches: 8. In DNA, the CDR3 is TGTGCCAGCAGCCCCCGGACTAGCGCCGTTCAAGAGACCCAGTACTTC. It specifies CASSPRTSAVQETQYF.

The CDR3 bases are TGTGCTAGTGCCAGGACAGGGGACGCCTACGAGCAGTACTTC. Translated, it gives CASARTGDAYEQYF. The V call is TRBV12-5, the J call TRBJ2-7, with TRBD1 matching 9 bases. The V and J ends lost 7 bases and 2 bases, in that order; junction bases with no gene match: 6. Germline lookup yields CDR1 LGHNT and CDR2 FRNRAP. This CDR3 has 14 amino acids.

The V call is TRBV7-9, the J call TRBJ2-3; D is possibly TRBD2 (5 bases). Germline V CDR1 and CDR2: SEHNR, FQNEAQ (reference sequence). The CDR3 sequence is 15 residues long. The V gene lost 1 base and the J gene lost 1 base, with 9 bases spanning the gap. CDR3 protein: CASSLGAGGTDTQYF. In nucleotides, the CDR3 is TGTGCCAGCAGCTTAGGCGCGGGCGGCACAGATACGCAGTATTTT. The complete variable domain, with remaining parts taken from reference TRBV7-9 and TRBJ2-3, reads DTGVSQNPRHKITKRGQNVTFRCDPISEHNRLYWYRQTLGQGPEFLTYFQNEAQLEKSRLLSDRFSAERPKGSFSTLEIQRTEQGDSAMYLCASSLGAGGTDTQYFGPGTRLTVL.